This T cell receptor (beta chain) was recovered during a study of cytomegalovirus exposure and HLA in healthy donors. The study's findings and limits: The likely origin of a cluster of highly shared sequence variants was a sequencing artifact. About 87% or about 30% of the time was how often most TCR beta V segments were productive, according to an earlier analysis. Most TCR sequences showed up rarely, but some public TCRs showed up in many donors. In terms of immune exposure information, only CMV serostatus was available.

Primers included in the PCR were 60 Vbeta and 13 Jbeta primers. TCRdb keeps only in-frame clones here, not all; method: immunoSEQ multiplex PCR. The table includes 160,000 or so clones, roughly 72% detected once. In regard to this clone: Its matching antigen is unknown.

Germline V gene lookup returns CDR1 LNHNV and CDR2 YYDKDF (reference sequence). Trimming took off 5 bases at V and 7 bases at J, with 17 bases between the two ends. The length of the CDR3 is 14 residues. The TCR sequence derives from a middle-aged woman in good health and CMV-seronegative. The chain employs TRBV15 and TRBJ1-1; TRBD1 is a possible D gene (5 bases). The sequenced material came from PBMCs. The CDR3, as DNA: TGTGCCACCAGCCCCGCTTGGGGGAGGGATGAAGCTTTCTTT. It codes for CATSPAWGRDEAFF.